This T cell receptor beta chain was recorded in a study of shared clonotypes between healthy human individuals. Whole-study findings and limits: Shared clonotypes: roughly 5% naive CD4, about 4% naive CD8, less than 2.5% memory CD4, roughly 0.4% memory CD8. Deeper or shallower sequencing was expected to change how clonotypes are shared among donors.

The CDR3 is made up of 14 amino acids. The junction had 1 base not matched to a gene; V was cut back by 2 bases and J by 2 bases. Germline CDR1 is LNHDA and CDR2 is SQIVND (reference sequence). A 200 ng quantity of DNA, tens of thousands of T cell genomes, went into the sorted-subset replicate PCRs. Clones were read by immunoSEQ multiplex PCR, and TCRdb kept only the in-frame ones, dropping some. The sample consists of approximately 2,000,000 clones, 90% to 95% of them appearing once. Concerning this clone: As yet, its antigen is unknown. Distinct nucleotide sequences in the sample also encode this CDR3.

Only CD45RO-negative cells positively selected for CCR7 counted as naive CD8 cells, so terminally differentiated effector memory CD45RA+ cells were excluded. All donors qualified as healthy HIV-negative adults and had experienced no recent acute infections or vaccinations. Input material: naive CD8+ T cells from PBMCs. This receptor was obtained from a man younger than 30 in good health. Some clones in this sample may be carry-over from other donors' samples. This sequence joins TRBV19 and TRBJ2-7, with TRBD1 matching over 9 bases. CDR3 nucleotides: TGTGCCAGTAGTATAACAGGGGGCCCCTACGAGCAGTACTTC. This sequence encodes CASSITGGPYEQYF.